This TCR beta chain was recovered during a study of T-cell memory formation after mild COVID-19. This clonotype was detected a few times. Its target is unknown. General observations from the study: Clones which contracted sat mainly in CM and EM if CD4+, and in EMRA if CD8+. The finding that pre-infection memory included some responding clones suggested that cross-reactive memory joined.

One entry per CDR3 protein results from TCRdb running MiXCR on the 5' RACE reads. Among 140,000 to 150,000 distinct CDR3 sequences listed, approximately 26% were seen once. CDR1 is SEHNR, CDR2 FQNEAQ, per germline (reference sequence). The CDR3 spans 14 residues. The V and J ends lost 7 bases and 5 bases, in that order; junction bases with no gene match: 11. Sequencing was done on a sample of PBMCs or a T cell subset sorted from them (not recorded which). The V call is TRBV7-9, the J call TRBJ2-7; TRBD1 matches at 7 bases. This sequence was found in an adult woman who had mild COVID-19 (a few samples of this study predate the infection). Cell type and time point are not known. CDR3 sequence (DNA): TGTGCCAGCACCCCCATCCGGGACAGCAACGAGCAGTACTTC. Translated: CASTPIRDSNEQYF.